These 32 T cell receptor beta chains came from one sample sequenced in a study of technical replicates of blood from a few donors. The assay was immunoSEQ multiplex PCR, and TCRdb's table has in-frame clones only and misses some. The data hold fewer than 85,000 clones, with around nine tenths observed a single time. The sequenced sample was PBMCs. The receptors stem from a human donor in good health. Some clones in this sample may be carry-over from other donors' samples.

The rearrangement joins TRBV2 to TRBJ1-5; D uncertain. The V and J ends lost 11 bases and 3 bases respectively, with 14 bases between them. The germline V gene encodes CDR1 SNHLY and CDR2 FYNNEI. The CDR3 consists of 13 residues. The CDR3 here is CACNDQINQPQHF. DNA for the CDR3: TGTGCCTGCAACGATCAGATCAATCAGCCCCAGCATTTT.

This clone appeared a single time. The CDR3 sequence: CASSHARARGGDTQYF. CDR3 DNA sequence: TGTGCCAGCAGCCACGCGCGGGCCCGAGGGGGAGATACGCAGTATTTT. The chain links TRBV5-4 to TRBJ2-3; tentative D call: TRBD1 (6 bases). The CDR3 totals 16 residues. Trimming cost V 4 bases and J 5 bases, with 20 bases left between them. Germline values: CDR1 SGHNT, CDR2 YYREEE (reference sequence).

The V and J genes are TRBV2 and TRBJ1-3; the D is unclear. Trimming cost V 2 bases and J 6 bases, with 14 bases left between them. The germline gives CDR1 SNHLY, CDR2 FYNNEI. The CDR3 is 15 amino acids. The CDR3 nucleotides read TGTGCCAGCAGTGAACAAGTGACACTCCCAAACACCATATATTTT. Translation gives CASSEQVTLPNTIYF.

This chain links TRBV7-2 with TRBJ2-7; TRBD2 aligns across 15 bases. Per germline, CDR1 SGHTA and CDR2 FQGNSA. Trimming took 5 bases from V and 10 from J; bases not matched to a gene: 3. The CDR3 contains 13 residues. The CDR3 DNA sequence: TGTGCCAGCAGCACGGGACTAGCGGGAGGCCAGTACTTC. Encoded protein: CASSTGLAGGQYF.

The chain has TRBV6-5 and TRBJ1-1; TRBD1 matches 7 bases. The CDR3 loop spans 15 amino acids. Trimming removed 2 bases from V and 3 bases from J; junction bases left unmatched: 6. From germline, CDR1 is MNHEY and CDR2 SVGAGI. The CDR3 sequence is CASSYLSDRYTEAFF. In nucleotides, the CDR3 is TGTGCCAGCAGTTACCTATCGGACAGGTACACTGAAGCTTTCTTT.

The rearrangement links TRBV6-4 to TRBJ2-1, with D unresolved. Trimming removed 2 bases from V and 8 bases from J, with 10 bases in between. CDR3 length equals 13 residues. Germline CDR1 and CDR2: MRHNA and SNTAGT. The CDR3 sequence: CASSDGSAHEQFF. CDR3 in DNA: TGTGCCAGCAGTGACGGCTCCGCACATGAGCAGTTCTTC.

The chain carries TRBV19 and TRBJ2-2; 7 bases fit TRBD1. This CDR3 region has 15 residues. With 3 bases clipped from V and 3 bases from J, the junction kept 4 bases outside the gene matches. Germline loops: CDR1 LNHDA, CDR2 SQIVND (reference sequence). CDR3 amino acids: CASSIGQVDTGELFF. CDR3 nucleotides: TGTGCCAGTAGTATCGGACAGGTCGACACCGGGGAGCTGTTTTTT.

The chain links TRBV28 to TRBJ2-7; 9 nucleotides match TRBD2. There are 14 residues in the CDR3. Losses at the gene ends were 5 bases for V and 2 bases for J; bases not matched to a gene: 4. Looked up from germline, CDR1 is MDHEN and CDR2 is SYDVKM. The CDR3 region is CASSLGGGAYEQYF. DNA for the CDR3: TGTGCCAGCAGTCTGGGCGGGGGGGCCTACGAGCAGTACTTC. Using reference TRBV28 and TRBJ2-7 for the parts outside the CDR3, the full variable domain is DVKVTQSSRYLVKRTGEKVFLECVQDMDHENMFWYRQDPGLGLRLIYFSYDVKMKEKGDIPEGYSVSREKKERFSLILESASTNQTSMYLCASSLGGGAYEQYFGPGTRLTVT.

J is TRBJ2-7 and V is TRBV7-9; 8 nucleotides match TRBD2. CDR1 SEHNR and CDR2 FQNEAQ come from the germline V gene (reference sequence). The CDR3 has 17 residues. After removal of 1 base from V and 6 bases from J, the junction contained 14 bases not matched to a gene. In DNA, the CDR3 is TGTGCCAGCAGCTTAGTAGGACTGGGACTAGTAGGGGGCGAGCAGTACTTC. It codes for CASSLVGLGLVGGEQYF.

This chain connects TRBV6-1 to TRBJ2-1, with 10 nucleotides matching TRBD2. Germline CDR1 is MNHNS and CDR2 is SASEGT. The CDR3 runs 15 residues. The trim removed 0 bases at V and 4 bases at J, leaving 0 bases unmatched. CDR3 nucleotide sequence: TGTGCCAGCAGTGAAGCAGCGGGAGGGTACAATGAGCAGTTCTTC. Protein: CASSEAAGGYNEQFF.

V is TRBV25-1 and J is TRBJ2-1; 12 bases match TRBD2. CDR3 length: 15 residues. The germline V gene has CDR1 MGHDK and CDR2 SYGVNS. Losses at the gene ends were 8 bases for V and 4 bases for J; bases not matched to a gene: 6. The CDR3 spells CASAASGGVYNEQFF. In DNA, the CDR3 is TGTGCCAGCGCTGCTAGCGGGGGGGTATACAATGAGCAGTTCTTC.

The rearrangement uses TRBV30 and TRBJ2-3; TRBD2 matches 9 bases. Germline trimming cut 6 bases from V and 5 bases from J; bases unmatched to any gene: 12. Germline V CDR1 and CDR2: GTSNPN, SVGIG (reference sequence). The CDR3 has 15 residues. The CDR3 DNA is TGTGCCTGTGAAGTGGCGGGAGGGCCTAAAGATACGCAGTATTTT. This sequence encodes CACEVAGGPKDTQYF.

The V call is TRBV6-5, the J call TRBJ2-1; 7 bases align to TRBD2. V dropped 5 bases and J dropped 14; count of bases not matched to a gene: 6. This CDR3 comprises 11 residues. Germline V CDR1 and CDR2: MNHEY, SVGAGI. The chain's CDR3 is CASSMGGREFF. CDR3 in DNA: TGTGCCAGCAGTATGGGGGGGAGGGAGTTCTTC.

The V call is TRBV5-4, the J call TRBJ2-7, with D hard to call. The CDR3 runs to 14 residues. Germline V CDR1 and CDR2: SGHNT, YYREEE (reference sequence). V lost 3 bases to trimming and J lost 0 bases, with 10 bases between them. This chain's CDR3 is CASSSTWSSYEQYF. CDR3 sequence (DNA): TGTGCCAGCAGCTCGACCTGGAGCTCCTACGAGCAGTACTTC.

The CDR3 DNA reads TGTGCCAGCAGCTTCGCCCGTGAGGAGGGCCCCTACAATGAGCAGTTCTTC. This codes for CASSFAREEGPYNEQFF. The V gene is TRBV7-9, the J gene TRBJ2-1, with D possibly TRBD2 on 6 matching bases. This CDR3 is 17 amino acids long. Germline V gene lookup returns CDR1 SEHNR and CDR2 FQNEAQ (reference sequence). The ends were cut back, 3 bases at V and 2 bases at J, with 17 bases in the middle.

CDR3 in amino acids: CASGGARGTQYF. The CDR3 DNA sequence: TGTGCGAGCGGGGGGGCCCGTGGTACGCAGTATTTT. The chain employs TRBV7-2 and TRBJ2-3, with 10 bases fitting TRBD2. This CDR3 has 12 amino acids. CDR1 is SGHTA, CDR2 FQGNSA, per germline.

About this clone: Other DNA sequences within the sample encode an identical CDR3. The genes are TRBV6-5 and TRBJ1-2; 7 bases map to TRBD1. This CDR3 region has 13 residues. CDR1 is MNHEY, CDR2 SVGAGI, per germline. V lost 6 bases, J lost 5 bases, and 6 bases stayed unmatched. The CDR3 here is CASRNGQAYGYTF. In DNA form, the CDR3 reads TGTGCCAGCAGGAATGGACAGGCGTATGGCTACACCTTC.

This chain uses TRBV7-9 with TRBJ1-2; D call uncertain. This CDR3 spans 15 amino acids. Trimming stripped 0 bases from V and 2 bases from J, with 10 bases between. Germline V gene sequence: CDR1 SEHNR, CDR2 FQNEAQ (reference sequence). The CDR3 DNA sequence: TGTGCCAGCAGCTTAGCGTATGGAGAGAACTATGGCTACACCTTC. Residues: CASSLAYGENYGYTF.

CDR3 nucleotide sequence: TGTGCCATCAGTGAAGTAGCGGGGGTTTACAATCAGCCCCAGCATTTT. The encoded protein is CAISEVAGVYNQPQHF. The chain employs TRBV10-3 and TRBJ1-5; D may be TRBD1 (5 bases). CDR1 is ENHRY, CDR2 SYGVKD, per germline. Trimming pared 3 bases from V and 3 bases from J, leaving 15 bases between. CDR3 size: 16 residues.

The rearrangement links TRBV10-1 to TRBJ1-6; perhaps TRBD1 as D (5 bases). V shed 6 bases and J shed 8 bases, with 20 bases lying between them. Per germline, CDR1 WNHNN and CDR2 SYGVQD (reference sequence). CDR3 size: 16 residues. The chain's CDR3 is CASRAGRRTSDSPLHF. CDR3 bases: TGCGCCAGCAGAGCGGGACGGCGCACGAGTGATTCACCCCTCCACTTT.

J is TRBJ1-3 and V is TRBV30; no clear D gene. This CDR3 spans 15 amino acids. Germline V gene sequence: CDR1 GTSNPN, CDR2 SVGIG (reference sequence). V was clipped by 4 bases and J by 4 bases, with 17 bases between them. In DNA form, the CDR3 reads TGTGCCTGGAACCCCGGTAATCTCCGCGGAAACACCATATATTTT. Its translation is CAWNPGNLRGNTIYF.

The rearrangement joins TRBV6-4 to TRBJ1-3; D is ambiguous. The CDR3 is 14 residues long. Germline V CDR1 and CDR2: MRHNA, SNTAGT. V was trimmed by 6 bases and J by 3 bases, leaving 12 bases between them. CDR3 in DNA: TGTGCCAGCAGACCCAGGACTGTTGGAAACACCATATATTTT. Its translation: CASRPRTVGNTIYF.

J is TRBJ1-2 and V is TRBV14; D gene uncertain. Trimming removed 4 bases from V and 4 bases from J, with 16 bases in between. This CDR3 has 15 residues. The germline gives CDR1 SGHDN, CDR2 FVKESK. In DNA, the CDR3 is TGTGCCAGCAGCCGTGTGGCGGGAGTTAGCTATGGCTACACCTTC. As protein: CASSRVAGVSYGYTF. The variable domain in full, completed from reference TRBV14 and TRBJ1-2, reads EAGVTQFPSHSVIEKGQTVTLRCDPISGHDNLYWYRRVMGKEIKFLLHFVKESKQDESGMPNNRFLAERTGGTYSTLKVQPAELEDSGVYFCASSRVAGVSYGYTFGSGTRLTVV.

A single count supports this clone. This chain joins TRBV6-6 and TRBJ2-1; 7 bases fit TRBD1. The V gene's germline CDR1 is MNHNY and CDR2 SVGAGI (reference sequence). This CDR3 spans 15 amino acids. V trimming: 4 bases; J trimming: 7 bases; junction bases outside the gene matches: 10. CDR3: CASSSPRGLRNEQFF. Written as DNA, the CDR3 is TGTGCCAGCAGTTCCCCAAGGGGGCTGCGGAATGAGCAGTTCTTC.

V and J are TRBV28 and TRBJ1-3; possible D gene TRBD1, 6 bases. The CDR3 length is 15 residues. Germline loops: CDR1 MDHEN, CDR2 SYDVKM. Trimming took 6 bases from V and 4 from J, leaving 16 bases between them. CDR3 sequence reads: CASSPLTGFGNTIYF. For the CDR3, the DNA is TGTGCCAGCAGCCCCCTCACAGGGTTCGGAAACACCATATATTTT.

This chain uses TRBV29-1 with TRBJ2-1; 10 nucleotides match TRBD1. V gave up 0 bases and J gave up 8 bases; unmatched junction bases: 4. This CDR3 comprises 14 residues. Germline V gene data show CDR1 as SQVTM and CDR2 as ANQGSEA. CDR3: CSVEEDRGADEQFF. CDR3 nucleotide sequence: TGCAGCGTTGAAGAGGACAGGGGGGCCGATGAGCAGTTCTTC.

The CDR3 nucleotides read TGTGCCAGCATGCAGACAGGGGGCACTGAAGCTTTCTTT. Protein sequence: CASMQTGGTEAFF. The chain is built from TRBV5-6 and TRBJ1-1; TRBD1 matches at 9 bases. CDR1 and CDR2 from the germline V gene are SGHDT and YYEEEE. This CDR3 has 13 amino acids. Trimming at V came to 6 bases and at J to 4 bases, leaving 4 bases not matched to a gene.

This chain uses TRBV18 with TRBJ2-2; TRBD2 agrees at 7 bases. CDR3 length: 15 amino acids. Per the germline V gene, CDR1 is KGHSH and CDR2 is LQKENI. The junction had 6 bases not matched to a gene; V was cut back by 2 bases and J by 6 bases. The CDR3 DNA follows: TGTGCCAGCTCACCAGGACTAGGCTCACCCGGGGAGCTGTTTTTT. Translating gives CASSPGLGSPGELFF.

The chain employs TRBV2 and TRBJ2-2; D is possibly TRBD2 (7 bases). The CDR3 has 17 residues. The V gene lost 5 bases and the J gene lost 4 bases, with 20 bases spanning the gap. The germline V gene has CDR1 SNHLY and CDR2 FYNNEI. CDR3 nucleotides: TGTGCCAGCAGTAAGGGGGGGACTCCAGCATTCACCGGGGAGCTGTTTTTT. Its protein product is CASSKGGTPAFTGELFF.

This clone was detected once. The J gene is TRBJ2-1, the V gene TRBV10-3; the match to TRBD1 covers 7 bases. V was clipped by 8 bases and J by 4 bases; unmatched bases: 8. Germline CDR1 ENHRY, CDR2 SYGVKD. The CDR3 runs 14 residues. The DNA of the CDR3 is TGTGCCATCGGAAGACAGGGACAATACAATGAGCAGTTCTTC. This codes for CAIGRQGQYNEQFF.

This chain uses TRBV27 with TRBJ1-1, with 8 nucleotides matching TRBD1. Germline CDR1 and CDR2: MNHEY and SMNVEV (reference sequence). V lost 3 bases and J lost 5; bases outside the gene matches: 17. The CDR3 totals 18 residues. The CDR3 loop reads CASSFRLGTGVSRTEAFF. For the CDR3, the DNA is TGTGCCAGCAGTTTCCGGCTCGGGACAGGAGTCTCCCGAACTGAAGCTTTCTTT.

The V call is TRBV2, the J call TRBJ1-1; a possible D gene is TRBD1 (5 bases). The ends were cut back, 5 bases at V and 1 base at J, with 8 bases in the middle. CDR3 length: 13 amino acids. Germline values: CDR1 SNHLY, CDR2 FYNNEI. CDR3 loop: CASSSQGNTEAFF. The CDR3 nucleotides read TGTGCCAGCAGTAGTCAGGGGAACACTGAAGCTTTCTTT.